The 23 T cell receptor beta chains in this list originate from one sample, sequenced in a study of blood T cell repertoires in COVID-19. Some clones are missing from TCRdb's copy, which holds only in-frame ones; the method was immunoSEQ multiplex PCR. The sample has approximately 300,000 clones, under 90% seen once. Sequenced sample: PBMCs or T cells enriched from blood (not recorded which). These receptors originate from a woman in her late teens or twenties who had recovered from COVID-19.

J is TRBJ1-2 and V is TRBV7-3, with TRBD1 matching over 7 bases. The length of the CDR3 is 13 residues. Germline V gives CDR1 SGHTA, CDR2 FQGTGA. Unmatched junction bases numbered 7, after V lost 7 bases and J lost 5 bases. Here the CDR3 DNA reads TGTGCCAGCACCCGGACAGGACCATATGGCTACACCTTC. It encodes CASTRTGPYGYTF.

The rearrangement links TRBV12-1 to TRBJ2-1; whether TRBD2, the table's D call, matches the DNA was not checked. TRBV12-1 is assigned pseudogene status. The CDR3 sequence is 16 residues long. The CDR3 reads CASSFVLAGMYNEQFF. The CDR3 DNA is TGTGCCAGCAGCTTTGTACTAGCGGGGATGTACAATGAGCAGTTCTTC.

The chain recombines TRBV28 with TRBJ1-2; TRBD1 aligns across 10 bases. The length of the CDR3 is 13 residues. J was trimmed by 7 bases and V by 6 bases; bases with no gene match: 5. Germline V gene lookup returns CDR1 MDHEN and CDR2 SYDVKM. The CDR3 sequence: CASRGTGDPGYTF. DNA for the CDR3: TGTGCCAGCAGAGGGACAGGGGACCCTGGCTACACCTTC.

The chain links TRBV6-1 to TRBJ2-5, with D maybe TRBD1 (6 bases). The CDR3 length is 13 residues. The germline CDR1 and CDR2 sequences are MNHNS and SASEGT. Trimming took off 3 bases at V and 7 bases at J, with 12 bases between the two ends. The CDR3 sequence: CASSDAGRGTQYF. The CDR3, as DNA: TGTGCCAGCAGTGACGCCGGCAGGGGGACCCAGTACTTC.

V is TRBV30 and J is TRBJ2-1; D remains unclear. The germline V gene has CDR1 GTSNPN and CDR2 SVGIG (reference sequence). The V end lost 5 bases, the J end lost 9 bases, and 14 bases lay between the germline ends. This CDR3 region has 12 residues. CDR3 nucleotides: TGTGCCTGGGGTAGCTCAGCTATTGAGCAGTTCTTC. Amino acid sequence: CAWGSSAIEQFF.

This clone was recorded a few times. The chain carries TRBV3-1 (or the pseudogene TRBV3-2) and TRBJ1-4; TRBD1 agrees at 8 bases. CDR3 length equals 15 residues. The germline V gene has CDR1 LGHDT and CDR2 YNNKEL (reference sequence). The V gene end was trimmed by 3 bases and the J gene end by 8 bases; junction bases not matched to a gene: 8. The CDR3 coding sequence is TGTGCCAGCAGCCAGGTCAGGGGGCTATCAGAAAAACTGTTTTTT. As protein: CASSQVRGLSEKLFF.

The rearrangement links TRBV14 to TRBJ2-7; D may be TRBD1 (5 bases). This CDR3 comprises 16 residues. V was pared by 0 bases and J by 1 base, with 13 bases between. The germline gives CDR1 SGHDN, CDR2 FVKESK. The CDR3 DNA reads TGTGCCAGCAGCCAAGAGCAGGGCCCCTCGTCCTACGAGCAGTACTTC. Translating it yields CASSQEQGPSSYEQYF.

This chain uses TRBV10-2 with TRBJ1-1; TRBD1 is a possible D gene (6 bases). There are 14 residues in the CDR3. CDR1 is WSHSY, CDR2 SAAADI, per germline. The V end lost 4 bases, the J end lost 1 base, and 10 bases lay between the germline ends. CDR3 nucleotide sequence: TGCGCCAGCAGTGTTGGGGGGGCGAACACTGAAGCTTTCTTT. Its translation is CASSVGGANTEAFF.

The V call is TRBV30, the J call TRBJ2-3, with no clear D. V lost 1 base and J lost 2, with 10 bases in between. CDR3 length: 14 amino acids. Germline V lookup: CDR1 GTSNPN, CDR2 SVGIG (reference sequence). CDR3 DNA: TGTGCCTGGAGTGGAGGTAGCTTCACAGATACGCAGTATTTT. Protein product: CAWSGGSFTDTQYF.

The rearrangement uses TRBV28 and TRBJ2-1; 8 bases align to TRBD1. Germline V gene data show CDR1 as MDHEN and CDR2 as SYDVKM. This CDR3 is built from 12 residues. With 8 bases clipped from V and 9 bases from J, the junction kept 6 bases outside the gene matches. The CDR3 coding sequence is TGTGCCAGCGGACAGGGAGTAGGTGAGCAGTTCTTC. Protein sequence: CASGQGVGEQFF.

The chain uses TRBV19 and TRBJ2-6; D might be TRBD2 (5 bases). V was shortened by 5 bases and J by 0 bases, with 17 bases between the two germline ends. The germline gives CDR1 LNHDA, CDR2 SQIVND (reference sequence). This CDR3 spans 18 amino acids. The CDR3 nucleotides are TGTGCCAGTAGTCCCTTGTCCTTAGCGAGCTCTGGGGCCAACGTCCTGACTTTC. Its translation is CASSPLSLASSGANVLTF.

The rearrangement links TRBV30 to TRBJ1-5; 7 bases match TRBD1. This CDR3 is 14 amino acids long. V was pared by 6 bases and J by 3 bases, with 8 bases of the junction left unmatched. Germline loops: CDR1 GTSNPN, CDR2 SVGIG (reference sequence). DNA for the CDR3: TGTGCCTGCTCGGGACAGCGATTCAATCAGCCCCAGCATTTT. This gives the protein CACSGQRFNQPQHF.

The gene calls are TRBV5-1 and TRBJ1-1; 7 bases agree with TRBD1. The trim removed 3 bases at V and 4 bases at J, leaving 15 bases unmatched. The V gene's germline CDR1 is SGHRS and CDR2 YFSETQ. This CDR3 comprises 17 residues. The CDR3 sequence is CASSSTADRDGSTEAFF. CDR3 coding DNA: TGCGCCAGCAGCTCGACCGCCGACAGGGACGGGAGCACTGAAGCTTTCTTT.

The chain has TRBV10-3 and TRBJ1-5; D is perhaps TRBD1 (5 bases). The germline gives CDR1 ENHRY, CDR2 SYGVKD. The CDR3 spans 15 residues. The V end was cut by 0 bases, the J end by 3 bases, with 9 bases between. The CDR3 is CAISESGTYNQPQHF. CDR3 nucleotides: TGTGCCATCAGTGAGTCCGGGACTTACAATCAGCCCCAGCATTTT.

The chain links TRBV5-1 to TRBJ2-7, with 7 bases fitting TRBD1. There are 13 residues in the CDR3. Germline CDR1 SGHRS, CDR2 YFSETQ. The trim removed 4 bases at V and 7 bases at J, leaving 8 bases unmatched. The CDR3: CASSPRQGQEQYF. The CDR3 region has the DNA TGCGCCAGCAGCCCACGACAGGGTCAGGAGCAGTACTTC. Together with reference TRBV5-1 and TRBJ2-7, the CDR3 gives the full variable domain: KAGVTQTPRYLIKTRGQQVTLSCSPISGHRSVSWYQQTPGQGLQFLFEYFSETQRNKGNFPGRFSGRQFSNSRSEMNVSTLELGDSALYLCASSPRQGQEQYFGPGTRLTVT.

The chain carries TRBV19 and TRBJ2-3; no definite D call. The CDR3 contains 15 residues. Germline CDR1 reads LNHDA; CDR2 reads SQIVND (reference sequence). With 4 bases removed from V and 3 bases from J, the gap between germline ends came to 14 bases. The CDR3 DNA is TGTGCCAGTAGTAGACCTGCGGTAATGACAGATACGCAGTATTTT. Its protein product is CASSRPAVMTDTQYF.

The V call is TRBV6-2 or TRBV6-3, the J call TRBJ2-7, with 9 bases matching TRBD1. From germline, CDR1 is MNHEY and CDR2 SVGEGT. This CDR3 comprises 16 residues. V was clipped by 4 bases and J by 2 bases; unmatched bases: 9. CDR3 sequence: CASSFPIGQGTYEQYF. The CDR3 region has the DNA TGTGCCAGCAGTTTCCCAATTGGACAGGGGACCTACGAGCAGTACTTC.

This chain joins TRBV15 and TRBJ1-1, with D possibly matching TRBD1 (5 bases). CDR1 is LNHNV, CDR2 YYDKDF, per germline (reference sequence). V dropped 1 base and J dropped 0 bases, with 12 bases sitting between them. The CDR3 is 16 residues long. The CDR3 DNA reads TGTGCCACCAGCAGAGGGAAAACAGGCTTGAACACTGAAGCTTTCTTT. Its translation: CATSRGKTGLNTEAFF.

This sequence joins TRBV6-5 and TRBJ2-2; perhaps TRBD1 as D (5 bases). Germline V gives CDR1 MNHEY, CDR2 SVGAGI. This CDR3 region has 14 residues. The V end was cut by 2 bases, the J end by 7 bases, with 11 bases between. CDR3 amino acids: CASSYRQGHGELFF. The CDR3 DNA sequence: TGTGCCAGCAGTTACCGGCAGGGCCACGGGGAGCTGTTTTTT.

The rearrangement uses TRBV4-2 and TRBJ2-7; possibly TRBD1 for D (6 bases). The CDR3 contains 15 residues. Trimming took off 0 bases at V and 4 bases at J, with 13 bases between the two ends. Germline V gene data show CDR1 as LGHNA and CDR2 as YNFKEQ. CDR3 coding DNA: TGTGCCAGCAGCCAAGATGTAACAGGGTCGTACGAGCAGTACTTC. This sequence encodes CASSQDVTGSYEQYF.

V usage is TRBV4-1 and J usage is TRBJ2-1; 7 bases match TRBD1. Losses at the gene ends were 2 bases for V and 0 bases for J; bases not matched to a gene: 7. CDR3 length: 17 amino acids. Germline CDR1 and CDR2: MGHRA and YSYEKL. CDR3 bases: TGCGCCAGCAGCCAAACGCGACAGGGAAACTCCTACAATGAGCAGTTCTTC. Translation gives CASSQTRQGNSYNEQFF.

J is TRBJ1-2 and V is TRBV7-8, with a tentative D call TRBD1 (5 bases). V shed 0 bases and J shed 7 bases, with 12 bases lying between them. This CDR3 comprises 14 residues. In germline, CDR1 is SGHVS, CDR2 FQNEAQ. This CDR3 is CASSLAQGDSGYTF. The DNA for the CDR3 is TGTGCCAGCAGCTTAGCTCAGGGTGACTCTGGCTACACCTTC. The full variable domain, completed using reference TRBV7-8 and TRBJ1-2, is GAGVSQSPRYKVAKRGQDVALRCDPISGHVSLFWYQQALGQGPEFLTYFQNEAQLDKSGLPSDRFFAERPEGSVSTLKIQRTQQEDSAVYLCASSLAQGDSGYTFGSGTRLTVV.

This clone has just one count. The CDR3: CASSEETAGDETQYF. The CDR3 nucleotides are TGTGCCAGCAGTGAAGAGACGGCAGGGGATGAGACCCAGTACTTC. V and J are TRBV2 and TRBJ2-5; a weak D match, TRBD1 (6 bases). Germline V CDR1 and CDR2: SNHLY, FYNNEI. The V end was cut by 1 base, the J end by 5 bases, with 14 bases between. The CDR3 runs to 15 residues.